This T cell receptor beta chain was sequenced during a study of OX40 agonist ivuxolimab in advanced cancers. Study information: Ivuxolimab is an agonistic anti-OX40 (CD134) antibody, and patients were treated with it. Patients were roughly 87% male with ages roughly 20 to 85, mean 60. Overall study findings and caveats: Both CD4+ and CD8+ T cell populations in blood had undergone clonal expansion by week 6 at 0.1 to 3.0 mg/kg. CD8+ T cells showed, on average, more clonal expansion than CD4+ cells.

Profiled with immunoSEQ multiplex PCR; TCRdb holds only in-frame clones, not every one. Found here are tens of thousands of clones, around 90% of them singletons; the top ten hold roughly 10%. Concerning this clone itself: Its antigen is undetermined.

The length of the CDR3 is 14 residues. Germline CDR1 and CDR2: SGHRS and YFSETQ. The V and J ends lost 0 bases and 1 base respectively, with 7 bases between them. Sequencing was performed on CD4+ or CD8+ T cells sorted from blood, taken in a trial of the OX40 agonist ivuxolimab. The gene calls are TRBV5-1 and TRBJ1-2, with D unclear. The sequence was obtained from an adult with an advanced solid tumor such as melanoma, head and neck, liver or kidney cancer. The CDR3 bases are TGCGCCAGCAGCTTGGTCGGCAGTAACTATGGCTACACCTTC. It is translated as CASSLVGSNYGYTF. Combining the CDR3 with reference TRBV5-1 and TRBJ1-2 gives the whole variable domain KAGVTQTPRYLIKTRGQQVTLSCSPISGHRSVSWYQQTPGQGLQFLFEYFSETQRNKGNFPGRFSGRQFSNSRSEMNVSTLELGDSALYLCASSLVGSNYGYTFGSGTRLTVV.